Presented here are 20 T cell receptor beta chains from one specimen sequenced in a study of cytomegalovirus exposure and HLA in healthy donors. The PCR made use of 60 Vbeta and 13 Jbeta primers. Assay used: immunoSEQ multiplex PCR; TCRdb lists only in-frame clones, some missing. Among 200,000 to 300,000 clones listed, 84% were seen once. The sequenced sample was PBMCs. The origin of the receptors is a woman in her forties in good health and CMV-seropositive.

The sample holds one count of this clone. This chain connects TRBV7-2 to TRBJ1-1; tentative D call: TRBD1 (6 bases). CDR3 length: 14 residues. In germline, CDR1 is SGHTA, CDR2 FQGNSA. Trimming cost V 0 bases and J 1 base, with 6 bases left between them. The CDR3 bases are TGTGCCAGCAGCTTAGCAGGGGGGAACACTGAAGCTTTCTTT. Its protein product is CASSLAGGNTEAFF.

This clone has only one observation. The chain has TRBV27 and TRBJ2-7; 9 bases agree with TRBD1. The ends lost 4 bases at V and 2 bases at J; junction bases unmatched: 3. This CDR3 is built from 14 residues. Germline V gives CDR1 MNHEY, CDR2 SMNVEV (reference sequence). The CDR3 DNA is TGTGCCAGCAGTTCGGGACAGGGACCCTACGAGCAGTACTTC. This sequence encodes CASSSGQGPYEQYF.

J is TRBJ1-2 and V is TRBV6-5; no clear D. The CDR3 covers 14 residues. Germline CDR1 and CDR2: MNHEY and SVGAGI. The V and J ends lost 2 bases and 10 bases respectively, with 17 bases between them. CDR3 loop: CASSYDIVGEIYTF. CDR3 bases: TGTGCCAGCAGTTACGACATAGTCGGGGAAATCTACACCTTC.

The rearrangement links TRBV28 to TRBJ2-1, with a possible D match to TRBD1 (5 bases). The CDR3 loop spans 12 amino acids. Germline CDR1 reads MDHEN; CDR2 reads SYDVKM. V was pared by 4 bases and J by 5 bases, with 6 bases between. The CDR3 region is CASSSGNNEQFF. The DNA for the CDR3 is TGTGCCAGCAGTTCAGGGAACAATGAGCAGTTCTTC.

This chain joins TRBV15 and TRBJ1-5, with D possibly being TRBD1 (6 bases). The V end lost 4 bases, the J end lost 2 bases, and 9 bases lay between the germline ends. This CDR3 is 14 amino acids long. The germline gives CDR1 LNHNV, CDR2 YYDKDF (reference sequence). The DNA for the CDR3 is TGTGCCACCAGCACAGGGGTGGGCAATCAGCCCCAGCATTTT. This codes for CATSTGVGNQPQHF. Full variable domain (outside the CDR3, taken from reference TRBV15 and TRBJ1-5): DAMVIQNPRYQVTQFGKPVTLSCSQTLNHNVMYWYQQKSSQAPKLLFHYYDKDFNNEADTPDNFQSRRPNTSFCFLDIRSPGLGDTAMYLCATSTGVGNQPQHFGDGTRLSIL.

The V gene is TRBV7-3, the J gene TRBJ2-5, with D maybe TRBD2 (6 bases). Germline V gene lookup returns CDR1 SGHTA and CDR2 FQGTGA. This CDR3 spans 14 amino acids. The V and J ends lost 5 bases and 4 bases respectively, with 14 bases between them. Here the CDR3 DNA reads TGTGCCAGCAGCCCTCTTCCGGGAGTAGAGACCCAGTACTTC. Translated, it gives CASSPLPGVETQYF.

The chain links TRBV27 to TRBJ2-1; D might be TRBD1 (5 bases). V was trimmed by 4 bases and J by 11 bases, leaving 30 bases between them. The CDR3 is 18 amino acids. Germline assignment: CDR1 MNHEY and CDR2 SMNVEV (reference sequence). CDR3 sequence reads: CASSSLLSDRASEIKQFF. The CDR3, as DNA: TGTGCCAGCAGTTCCCTACTTTCCGACAGAGCAAGCGAAATTAAGCAGTTCTTC.

The chain links TRBV14 to TRBJ2-1; 11 nucleotides match TRBD1. The germline V gene has CDR1 SGHDN and CDR2 FVKESK. With 0 bases clipped from V and 6 bases from J, the junction kept 10 bases outside the gene matches. The CDR3 spans 18 residues. As DNA, the CDR3 is TGTGCCAGCAGCCAAGATCTGTTCCCGGGACAGGGGGGCAATGAGCAGTTCTTC. Translated, it gives CASSQDLFPGQGGNEQFF.

This clone is a singleton in its sample. In DNA form, the CDR3 reads TGTGCCAGCAGGGGGGAGGCATACTACAATGAGCAGTTCTTC. Residues: CASRGEAYYNEQFF. V usage is TRBV5-4 and J usage is TRBJ2-1; weak D call: TRBD2 (6 bases). This CDR3 comprises 14 residues. The germline CDR1 and CDR2 sequences are SGHNT and YYREEE (reference sequence). V was trimmed by 5 bases and J by 3 bases, leaving 12 bases between them.

V is TRBV5-1 and J is TRBJ1-2; D is possibly TRBD1 (5 bases). V was clipped by 0 bases and J by 8 bases, with 11 bases between them. The CDR3 loop spans 13 amino acids. Looked up from germline, CDR1 is SGHRS and CDR2 is YFSETQ. The DNA of the CDR3 is TGCGCCAGCAGCTTGGAGGGGATGAGGGGCTACACCTTC. Translating it yields CASSLEGMRGYTF.

This rearrangement joins TRBV19 to TRBJ1-6; TRBD1 aligns across 10 bases. The germline CDR1 and CDR2 sequences are LNHDA and SQIVND (reference sequence). CDR3 length equals 16 residues. V shed 3 bases and J 5 bases; nucleotides not matched to a gene: 4. As DNA, the CDR3 is TGTGCCAGTAGTATCCCCGGGACAGGGGATAATTCACCCCTCCACTTT. This gives the protein CASSIPGTGDNSPLHF.

This rearrangement joins TRBV6-5 to TRBJ1-4, with D uncertain. There are 15 residues in the CDR3. The germline V gene encodes CDR1 MNHEY and CDR2 SVGAGI. V was shortened by 7 bases and J by 4 bases, with 16 bases between the two germline ends. As DNA, the CDR3 is TGTGCCAGCACCCCCTACTACGGAAGTAATGAAAAACTGTTTTTT. Translating it yields CASTPYYGSNEKLFF.

The chain has TRBV7-8 and TRBJ2-1; D remains ambiguous. The CDR3 loop spans 15 amino acids. Germline V CDR1 and CDR2: SGHVS, FQNEAQ. Trimming removed 3 bases at V and 5 bases at J, with 14 bases between. The CDR3 spells CASSFAHYADNEQFF. The CDR3 DNA reads as TGTGCCAGCAGCTTCGCACATTACGCAGACAATGAGCAGTTCTTC.

The chain has TRBV27 and TRBJ2-1; TRBD2 might be the D (5 bases). The CDR3 runs to 14 residues. Trimming pared 4 bases from V and 4 bases from J, leaving 11 bases between. Per germline, CDR1 MNHEY and CDR2 SMNVEV (reference sequence). Here the CDR3 DNA reads TGTGCCAGCAGTTCCTTGGACTCTTACAATGAGCAGTTCTTC. Its translation: CASSSLDSYNEQFF.

CDR3 protein: CASSSPGQGDEQYF. In DNA, the CDR3 is TGCGCCAGCAGCTCTCCGGGACAGGGGGACGAGCAGTACTTC. The rearrangement joins TRBV5-1 to TRBJ2-7; 11 nucleotides match TRBD1. The CDR3 runs 14 residues. Germline CDR1 reads SGHRS; CDR2 reads YFSETQ. After removal of 3 bases from V and 5 bases from J, the junction contained 4 bases not matched to a gene.

The CDR3 loop reads CASSPPRQGNYGYTF. The CDR3 DNA reads TGTGCCAGCAGCCCCCCCCGACAGGGCAACTATGGCTACACCTTC. The rearrangement uses TRBV13 and TRBJ1-2, with TRBD1 identical over 7 bases. V was pared by 5 bases and J by 2 bases, with 8 bases of the junction left unmatched. The length of the CDR3 is 15 residues. Germline assignment: CDR1 PRHDT and CDR2 FYEKMQ (reference sequence).

The genes are TRBV18 and TRBJ2-1; 9 bases map to TRBD1. Germline CDR1 and CDR2: KGHSH and LQKENI. The CDR3 is made up of 16 amino acids. Germline trimming cut 4 bases from V and 2 bases from J; bases unmatched to any gene: 6. In nucleotides, the CDR3 is TGTGCCAGCTCACAGGGACAGGGCCCTCCCTACAATGAGCAGTTCTTC. Protein product: CASSQGQGPPYNEQFF.

V usage is TRBV27 and J usage is TRBJ1-1; D is perhaps TRBD1 (5 bases). The germline V and J ends were trimmed by 1 base and 5 bases, with 14 bases remaining between them. CDR1 is MNHEY and CDR2 is SMNVEV in the germline V gene (reference sequence). The CDR3 runs to 15 residues. The CDR3 reads CASSLYLGRGTEAFF. CDR3 DNA: TGTGCCAGCAGTTTATATCTGGGGCGAGGAACTGAAGCTTTCTTT.

V usage is TRBV19 and J usage is TRBJ1-1; 7 nucleotides line up with TRBD1. Germline CDR1 and CDR2: LNHDA and SQIVND (reference sequence). This CDR3 has 15 residues. The V segment lost 5 bases and the J segment 1 base; nucleotides outside the gene matches: 7. As DNA, the CDR3 is TGTGCCAGTAGTCCCTTGGACAGGCAGAACACTGAAGCTTTCTTT. Protein product: CASSPLDRQNTEAFF.

The chain employs TRBV11-3 and TRBJ2-3; TRBD2 aligns across 8 bases. CDR3 size: 15 residues. The V segment lost 5 bases and the J segment 1 base; nucleotides outside the gene matches: 5. CDR1 and CDR2 (germline): SGHNT, YENEEA. The CDR3 nucleotides are TGTGCCAGCAGCACCGGGACTAGTCGCACAGATACGCAGTATTTT. It translates to CASSTGTSRTDTQYF.